Given below is one T cell receptor (beta chain) in context. It lacks a known antigen. No quality values exist for individual bases; no much larger clone is one base distant. The collaborating institutions used their own protocols to collect whole blood in K2EDTA tubes. Collaborator samples were shipped for TCRbeta analysis as frozen whole blood, isolated PBMCs, or DNA extracted from either sample type. The germline V gene supplies CDR1 SGHVS and CDR2 FQNEAQ. V and J lose 5 bases and 0 bases, and a span of 14 bases separates them. Its CDR3 holds 15 amino acids, cysteine through phenylalanine. Solely the CDR3 DNA is kept, with 45 bases framed from the first base. This specimen belongs to a study of blood T cell repertoires in COVID-19 (dated by TCRdb to about 2020). Study-wide context: Samples covering the acute and convalescent phases of COVID-19 were provided by collaborators in the United States, Italy and Spain. Deeply sampled blood TCRbeta repertoires from subjects exposed to, actively infected with, or recovered from COVID-19 were included in the dataset. Where HLA class I and class II types were available, the types were taken from metadata supplied by the sample provider, not from assay-based typing. The samples were drawn from two sources: the first 160 participants of the ongoing ImmuneRACE study, and some 1,300 subjects contributed by 6 global collaborators. The repertoires were released in a freely available public database meant as a resource for research on the immune response to SARS-CoV-2. The sample metadata nearly always contained a de-identified subject ID, COVID-19 status, age in years and sex. The material from the prospective study consisted of cDNA or gDNA derived from T cells, B-cell-depleted T cells, or PBMCs.

Findings and caveats that apply to the study as a whole: The quantity of clinical and demographic metadata differed by source and by participant and was supplied without curation.

TCRbeta CDR3 regions were amplified from genomic DNA using the immunoSEQ Assay, a bias-controlled multiplex PCR. The study's own analysis went as follows. The number of nucleated cells in each sample was estimated from the amplification of reference gene primers within the assay. To quantify the absolute abundance of each unique TCRbeta CDR3 rearrangement, sequence reads were collapsed and filtered. For each sample, productive Simpson clonality was calculated as the square root of Simpson's diversity index over productive rearrangements. The immuneACCESS repertoire file appears here via TCRdb, limited to in-frame rearrangements. These files lack a portion of the clones; in checked studies, under half of the deficit traces to unresolved V genes, and the cause of the others is not known. That table furnishes V, J and clone size, whereas the DNA furnished D and trimming. In this sample the table shows around 69,000 clones, approximately 85% of which occur a single time. Clones ranked in the top ten supply approximately 25% of the sample.

Input material: peripheral blood. This chain joins TRBV7-8 to TRBJ2-7; tentative D gene TRBD1, with 6 bases matching. The sequence was collected from a man aged 50 to 59 with acute or convalescent COVID-19. The DNA sequence reads TGTGCCAGCAGCCAAACCGGACAGAGCTCCTACGAGCAGTACTTC. This gives the protein CASSQTGQSSYEQYF. Here the CDR3 is joined to the reference TRBV7-8 and TRBJ2-7 genes, and the full variable domain is: GAGVSQSPRYKVAKRGQDVALRCDPISGHVSLFWYQQALGQGPEFLTYFQNEAQLDKSGLPSDRFFAERPEGSVSTLKIQRTQQEDSAVYLCASSQTGQSSYEQYFGPGTRLTVT.